This entry features one T cell receptor beta chain sequence. The antigen remains unidentified. Since a much larger clone is just one base distant, this may be a read error. Unsorted whole blood served as the source of blood RNA, and germline DNA was extracted as well. Chronic HBV infection affected patients, none of whom had received treatment. The entry originates in a study of tumor-infiltrating lymphocytes in primary liver carcinoma. The overall study: Among the tumors, stages were T1-T3 N0M0 and sizes about 4 to 10 cm. Study conclusions and caveats: Significantly greater top-250-clone fractions characterized tumors relative to blood (p = 0.039). Being bulk and unsorted, samples allowed no CD4+ and CD8+ repertoire comparison.

Total RNA amounting to 500 ng was the source from which TCR beta cDNA was made with a constant-region primer. ARM-PCR was slightly modified, and three nested multiplex PCR rounds with it gave rise to the TCR beta libraries. The study ran its first two PCR rounds for around 10 cycles each, using TRBV1-TRBV30 forward primers and a C-beta reverse primer. TCRdb re-called the multiplex PCR reads through MiXCR, storing one row per CDR3 protein. The table records fewer than 350,000 distinct CDR3 sequences, less than 75% of them present only once. Trimming at V came to 9 bases and at J to 6 bases, leaving 14 bases not matched to a gene. Per the germline V gene, CDR1 is MNHNY and CDR2 is SVGAGI (reference sequence). The CDR3 extends over 16 amino acids.

Sequencing input: peripheral blood. The chain links TRBV6-6 to TRBJ2-7, with TRBD2 identical over 13 bases. This receptor was obtained from a man aged 40-55 years with primary liver carcinoma and hepatitis B virus infection. DNA for the CDR3: TGTGCCAGGAGCCTGGGACTAGCGGGGACCGGGGTCGAGCAGTACTTC. It encodes CARSLGLAGTGVEQYF.